A selection of T cell receptor beta chains follows, all from one sample in a study of T cell responses to AZD1222 COVID-19 vaccine. Method: immunoSEQ multiplex PCR; TCRdb's copy keeps in-frame clones and lacks some. The table records some 110,000 clones, 85% to 90% of them present only once. The sample here was peripheral blood, taken on day 0 of AZD1222 vaccination. The source of these receptors is an adult in good health. Each CDR3 is given with its conserved first and last residue. Each record gives: J gene, V gene, CDR3 protein.

j_call: TRBJ2-1
v_call: TRBV14
cdr3_aa: CASSPWLRSTTNEQFF

j_call: TRBJ1-2
v_call: TRBV5-1
cdr3_aa: CASSAGPNYGYTF

j_call: TRBJ1-3
v_call: TRBV7-2
cdr3_aa: CASSSRQGSGNTIYF

j_call: TRBJ2-3
v_call: TRBV7-9
cdr3_aa: CASSLKGQTTDTQYF

j_call: TRBJ2-2
v_call: TRBV5-4
cdr3_aa: CASSLFTLNTGELFF

j_call: TRBJ1-5
v_call: TRBV12-3/TRBV12-4
cdr3_aa: CASSLERVQPQHF

j_call: TRBJ1-6
v_call: TRBV11-3
cdr3_aa: CASSLDSARNSPLHF

j_call: TRBJ2-1
v_call: TRBV27
cdr3_aa: CASWGTSGPNEQFF

j_call: TRBJ1-2
v_call: TRBV7-8
cdr3_aa: CASSLASGVYGYTF

j_call: TRBJ1-5
v_call: TRBV19
cdr3_aa: CASSLDRDQPQHF

j_call: TRBJ2-7
v_call: TRBV5-6
cdr3_aa: CASSSGLAGGTYEQYF

j_call: TRBJ1-2
v_call: TRBV6-5
cdr3_aa: CASSQRTGDGYTF

j_call: TRBJ1-1
v_call: TRBV7-9
cdr3_aa: CASSLQQGRLVFEAFF

j_call: TRBJ1-1
v_call: TRBV7-9
cdr3_aa: CASSAPRTPENTEAFF

j_call: TRBJ2-2
v_call: TRBV5-4
cdr3_aa: CASSLAVREGVTGELFF

j_call: TRBJ1-1
v_call: TRBV7-8
cdr3_aa: CASSYPGEAFF

j_call: TRBJ2-3
v_call: TRBV6-2/TRBV6-3
cdr3_aa: CASSSRGLAGSSTDTQYF

j_call: TRBJ2-7
v_call: TRBV28
cdr3_aa: CASSLSRYEQYF

j_call: TRBJ2-2
v_call: TRBV9
cdr3_aa: CASSVDTSGTGELFF

j_call: TRBJ1-1
v_call: TRBV7-2
cdr3_aa: CASSLYQTMNTEAFF

j_call: TRBJ2-7
v_call: TRBV5-1
cdr3_aa: CASSSMGYEQYF

j_call: TRBJ2-1
v_call: TRBV9
cdr3_aa: CASSVQGEGNEQFF

j_call: TRBJ2-1
v_call: TRBV6-2/TRBV6-3
cdr3_aa: CASSLYSGTLGGEQFF

j_call: TRBJ2-1
v_call: TRBV6-6
cdr3_aa: CASLPGTSRDEQFF